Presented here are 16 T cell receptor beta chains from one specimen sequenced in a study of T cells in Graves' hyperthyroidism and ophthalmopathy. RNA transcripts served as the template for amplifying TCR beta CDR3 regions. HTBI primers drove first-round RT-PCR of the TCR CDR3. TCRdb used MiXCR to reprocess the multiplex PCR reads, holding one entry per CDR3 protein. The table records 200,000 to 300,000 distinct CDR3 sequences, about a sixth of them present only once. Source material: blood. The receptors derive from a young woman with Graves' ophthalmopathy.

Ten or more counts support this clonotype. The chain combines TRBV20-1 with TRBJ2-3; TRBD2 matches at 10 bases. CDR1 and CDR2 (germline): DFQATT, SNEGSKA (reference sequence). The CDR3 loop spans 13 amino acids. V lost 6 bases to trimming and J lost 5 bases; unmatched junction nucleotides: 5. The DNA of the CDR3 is TGCAGTGCGCCCAGACTAGCGGGAGATACGCAGTATTTT. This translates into CSAPRLAGDTQYF.

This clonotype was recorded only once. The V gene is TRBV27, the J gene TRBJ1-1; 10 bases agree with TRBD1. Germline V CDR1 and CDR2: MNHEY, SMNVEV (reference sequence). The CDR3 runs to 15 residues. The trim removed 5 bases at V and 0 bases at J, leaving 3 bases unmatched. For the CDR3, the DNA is TGTGCCAGCAGTGTGGGACAGGGGATGAACACTGAAGCTTTCTTT. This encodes CASSVGQGMNTEAFF.

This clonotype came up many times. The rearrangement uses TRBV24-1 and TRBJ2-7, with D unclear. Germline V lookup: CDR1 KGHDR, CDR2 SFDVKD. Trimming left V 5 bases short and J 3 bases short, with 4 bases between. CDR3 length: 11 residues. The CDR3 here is CATSVHYEQYF. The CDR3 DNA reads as TGTGCCACCAGTGTTCACTACGAGCAGTACTTC.

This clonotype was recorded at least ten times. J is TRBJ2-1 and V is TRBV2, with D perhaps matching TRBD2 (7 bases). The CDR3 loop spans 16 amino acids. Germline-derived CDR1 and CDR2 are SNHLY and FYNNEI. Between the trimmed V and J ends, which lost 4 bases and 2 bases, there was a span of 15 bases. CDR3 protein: CASSVPPGGPYNEQFF. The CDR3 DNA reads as TGTGCCAGCAGTGTCCCCCCCGGGGGGCCCTACAATGAGCAGTTCTTC.

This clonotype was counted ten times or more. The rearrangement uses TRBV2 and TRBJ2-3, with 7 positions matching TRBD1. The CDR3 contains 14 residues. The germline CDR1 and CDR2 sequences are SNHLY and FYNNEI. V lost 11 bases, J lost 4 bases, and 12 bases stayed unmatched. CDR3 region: CAGTGTDYSDTQYF. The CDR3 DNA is TGTGCCGGAACCGGGACAGACTATTCAGATACGCAGTATTTT.

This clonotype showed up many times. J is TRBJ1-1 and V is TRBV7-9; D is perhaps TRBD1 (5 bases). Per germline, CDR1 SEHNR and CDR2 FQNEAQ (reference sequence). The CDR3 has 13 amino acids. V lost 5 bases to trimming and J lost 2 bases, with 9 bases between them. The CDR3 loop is CASSGDRNTEAFF. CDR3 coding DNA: TGTGCCAGCAGCGGTGACAGAAACACTGAAGCTTTCTTT.

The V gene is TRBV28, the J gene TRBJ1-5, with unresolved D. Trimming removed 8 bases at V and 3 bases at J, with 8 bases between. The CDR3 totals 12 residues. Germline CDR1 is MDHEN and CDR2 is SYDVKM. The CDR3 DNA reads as TGTGCCAGCGTAACACTCAATCAGCCCCAGCATTTT. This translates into CASVTLNQPQHF.

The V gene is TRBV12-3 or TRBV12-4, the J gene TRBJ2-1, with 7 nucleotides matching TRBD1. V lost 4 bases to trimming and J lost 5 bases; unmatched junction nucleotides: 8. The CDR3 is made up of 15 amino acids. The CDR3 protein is CASSSTGTVNNEQFF. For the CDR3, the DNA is TGTGCCAGCAGTTCCACCGGGACAGTAAACAATGAGCAGTTCTTC.

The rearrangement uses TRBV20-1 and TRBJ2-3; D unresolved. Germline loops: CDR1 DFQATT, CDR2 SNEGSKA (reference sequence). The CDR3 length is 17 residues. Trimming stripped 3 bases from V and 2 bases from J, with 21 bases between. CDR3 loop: CSASYDPGESSTDTQYF. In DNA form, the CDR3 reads TGCAGTGCTAGTTACGACCCCGGAGAGTCGTCCACAGATACGCAGTATTTT.

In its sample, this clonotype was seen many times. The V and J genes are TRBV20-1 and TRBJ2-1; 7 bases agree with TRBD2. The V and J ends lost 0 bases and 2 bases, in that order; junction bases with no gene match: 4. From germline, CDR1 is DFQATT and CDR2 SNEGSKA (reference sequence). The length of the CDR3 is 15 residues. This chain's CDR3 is CSAREGGRPYNEQFF. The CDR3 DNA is TGCAGTGCTAGAGAGGGGGGGAGGCCCTACAATGAGCAGTTCTTC.

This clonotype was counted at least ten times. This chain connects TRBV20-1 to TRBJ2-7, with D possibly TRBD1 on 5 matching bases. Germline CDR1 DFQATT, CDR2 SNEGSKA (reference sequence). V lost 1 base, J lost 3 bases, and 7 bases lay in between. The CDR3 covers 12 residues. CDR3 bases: TGCAGTGCTAGAGTGACAGTCTACGAGCAGTACTTC. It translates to CSARVTVYEQYF.

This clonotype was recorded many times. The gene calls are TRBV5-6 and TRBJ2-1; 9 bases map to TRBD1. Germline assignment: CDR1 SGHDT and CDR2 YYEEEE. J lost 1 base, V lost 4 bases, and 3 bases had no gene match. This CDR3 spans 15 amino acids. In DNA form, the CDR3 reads TGTGCCAGCAGCCCCGGACAGGGGTCCTACAATGAGCAGTTCTTC. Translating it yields CASSPGQGSYNEQFF.

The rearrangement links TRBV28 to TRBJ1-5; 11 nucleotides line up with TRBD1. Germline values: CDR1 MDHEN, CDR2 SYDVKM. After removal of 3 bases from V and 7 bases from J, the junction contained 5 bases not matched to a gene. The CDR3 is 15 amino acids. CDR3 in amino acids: CASSFGTGGSQPQHF. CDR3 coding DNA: TGTGCCAGCAGTTTCGGGACAGGGGGTTCCCAGCCCCAGCATTTT.

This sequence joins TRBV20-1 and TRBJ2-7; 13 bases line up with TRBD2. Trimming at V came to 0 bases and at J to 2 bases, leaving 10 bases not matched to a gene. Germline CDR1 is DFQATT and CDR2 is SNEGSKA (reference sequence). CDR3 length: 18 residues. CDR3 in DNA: TGCAGTGCTAGAGATTGGACTAGCGGGAGTTGGAATCCCTACGAGCAGTACTTC. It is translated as CSARDWTSGSWNPYEQYF.

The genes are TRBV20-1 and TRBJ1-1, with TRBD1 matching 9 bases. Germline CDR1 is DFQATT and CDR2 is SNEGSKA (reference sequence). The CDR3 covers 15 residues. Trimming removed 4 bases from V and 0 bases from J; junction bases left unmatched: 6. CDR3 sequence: CSANPQGAMNTEAFF. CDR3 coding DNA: TGCAGTGCTAATCCACAGGGGGCCATGAACACTGAAGCTTTCTTT.

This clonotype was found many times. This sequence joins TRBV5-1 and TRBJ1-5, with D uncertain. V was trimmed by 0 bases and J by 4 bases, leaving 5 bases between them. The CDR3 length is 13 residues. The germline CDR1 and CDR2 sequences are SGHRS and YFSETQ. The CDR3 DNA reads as TGCGCCAGCAGCTTGGATGTGAATCAGCCCCAGCATTTT. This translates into CASSLDVNQPQHF.